This T cell receptor (beta chain) was sequenced in a study of T-cell reconstitution after alpha-beta-depleted transplantation in children. Unique molecular identifiers were built into the TCRbeta library. In TCRdb, the PCR reads were re-called with MiXCR into one record per CDR3 protein. Among about 240,000 distinct CDR3 sequences listed, 20% to 30% were seen once. About this clonotype: Its antigen remains unknown.

The CDR3 covers 12 residues. Germline CDR1 SEHNR, CDR2 FQNEAQ (reference sequence). Between the trimmed V and J ends, which lost 5 bases and 8 bases, there was a span of 12 bases. General study findings and limits: Alpha-beta T cells present about two months after transplant were reported to originate from several hundred expanded graft clones. The main origin of T-cell counts and diversity one year after transplant was newly produced T cells. The origin of high day-60 TCRbeta diversity in some patients lay in surviving recipient T cells and thymic progenitors.

The sample was PBMCs, taken before TCRalphabeta/CD19-depleted stem cell transplant. The TCR sequence derives from a girl aged 2 to 10 with Fanconi anemia, due to receive a stem cell transplant. The chain is built from TRBV7-9 and TRBJ1-2; no definite D call. CDR3 protein: CASSPGIGGYTF. In nucleotides, the CDR3 is TGTGCCAGCAGCCCAGGCATAGGCGGCTACACCTTC.